Listed below are T cell receptor beta chains from one sample, sequenced in a study of CD8 T cells in Susac syndrome. TCRdb independently ran MiXCR on the immunoSEQ multiplex PCR reads; one entry per CDR3 protein. The sample holds tens of thousands of distinct CDR3 sequences, about 96% seen once. Material for sequencing was CD8+ T cells from PBMCs. Source of these receptors: a human donor with Susac syndrome. CDR3s include the opening cysteine and the closing phenylalanine or tryptophan. The order of the fields is V gene, CDR3 length, D gene, clone size, J gene, CDR3 DNA, CDR3 protein. D genes are given only for firm matches. A row's size may be missing; if present it is once, few, many or a size class.

TRBV19	15	TRBD1	-	TRBJ2-3	TGTGCCAGTAGTACCGACAGGGGTGCACCAGATACGCAGTATTTT	CASSTDRGAPDTQYF
TRBV15	14	TRBD1	-	TRBJ2-7	TGTGCCACCAGCGCCTGGGACAGGGGCTACGAGCAGTACTTC	CATSAWDRGYEQYF
TRBV6-2/TRBV6-3	15	TRBD1	-	TRBJ2-7	TGTGCCAGCAGGTCAACAGGGGATGGAACCTACGAGCAGTACTTC	CASRSTGDGTYEQYF
TRBV27	14	-	-	TRBJ2-7	TGTGCCAGCAGTACACTCAGGGCGGATGACGAGCAGTACTTC	CASSTLRADDEQYF
TRBV27	15	TRBD1	-	TRBJ2-7	TGTGCCAGCAGTGAGGGACAGGGGTCCTCCTACGAGCAGTACTTC	CASSEGQGSSYEQYF
TRBV20-1	15	-	-	TRBJ2-5	TGCAGTGCTAGTGGGAATTTTAAGGGTCCAGAGACCCAGTACTTC	CSASGNFKGPETQYF
TRBV6-2/TRBV6-3	15	-	once	TRBJ1-1	TGTGCCAGCAGCCCCGAGGCGGGTGCTTACACTGAAGCTTTCTTT	CASSPEAGAYTEAFF
TRBV15	14	-	-	TRBJ2-7	TGTGCCACCAGTTGGGGGGACCAACGCTACGAGCAGTACTTC	CATSWGDQRYEQYF
TRBV12-3/TRBV12-4	15	-	-	TRBJ2-3	TGTGCCAGCAGTCCAACAGGGCCTAGCACAGATACGCAGTATTTT	CASSPTGPSTDTQYF
TRBV28	16	-	-	TRBJ2-5	TGTGCCAGCAGTCCCGGACAAGCCAGTATCGGAGAGACCCAGTACTTC	CASSPGQASIGETQYF
TRBV5-1	17	-	-	TRBJ2-1	TGCGCCAGCAGACGCGATCCCGGGACATCAATTTACAATGAGCAGTTCTTC	CASRRDPGTSIYNEQFF
TRBV27	14	-	once	TRBJ2-7	TGTGCCAGCAGTCAGGGACAATCCCCCTACGAGCAGTACTTC	CASSQGQSPYEQYF
TRBV12-3/TRBV12-4	13	TRBD1	-	TRBJ1-1	TGTGCCAGCAGTTCCGGCCCCAGGGGGTTGGCTTTCTTT	CASSSGPRGLAFF
TRBV24-1	13	-	once	TRBJ1-1	TGTGCCAGCTTAGGACAGCCGAACACTGAAGCTTTCTTT	CASLGQPNTEAFF
TRBV20-1	12	TRBD1	-	TRBJ2-7	TGCAGTGCCGGACAGGGTGTATACGAGCAGTACTTC	CSAGQGVYEQYF
TRBV27	12	-	few	TRBJ2-1	TGTGCCAGCAGTTTGGGGAACAATGAGCAGTTCTTC	CASSLGNNEQFF
TRBV7-2	15	TRBD2	-	TRBJ2-1	TGTGCCAGCAGCTTACAGCGGGGGTTCTACAATGAGCAGTTCTTC	CASSLQRGFYNEQFF
TRBV30	13	-	-	TRBJ2-7	TGTGCCTGGAGTTCAGGGGGGGGGCCCGAGCAGTACTTC	CAWSSGGGPEQYF
TRBV4-1	14	TRBD1	few	TRBJ1-2	TGCGCCAGCAGCCAGGGACAGGGGCTGGGTGGCTACACCTTC	CASSQGQGLGGYTF
TRBV14	13	-	-	TRBJ2-4	TGTGCCAGCAGCCCGACCGGAGGGGCCATTCAGTACTTC	CASSPTGGAIQYF
TRBV27	12	-	-	TRBJ1-1	TGTGCCAGCCTTAAGGCGCGGGGTGAAGCTTTCTTT	CASLKARGEAFF
TRBV7-9	14	TRBD1	-	TRBJ1-1	TGTGCCAGCAGCCCCGGGACAGGGGAAACTGAAGCTTTCTTT	CASSPGTGETEAFF
TRBV5-4	16	-	-	TRBJ1-2	TGTGCCAGCAGCTTGGAAAACTCTAGGGGCCAGGAAGGCTACACCTTC	CASSLENSRGQEGYTF
TRBV9	14	-	-	TRBJ2-2	TGTGCCAGCAGCGTTCAGACTAACGGGGGGGAGCTGTTTTTT	CASSVQTNGGELFF
TRBV20-1	15	-	-	TRBJ1-6	TGCAGTGCTAGAGGAACAGGACACAATAATTCACCCCTCCACTTT	CSARGTGHNNSPLHF
TRBV19	14	-	-	TRBJ2-7	TGTGCCAGACCCTTGGGGGGGGCCTCCTACGAGCAGTACTTC	CARPLGGASYEQYF
TRBV30	11	-	-	TRBJ1-2	TGTGCCTGGAGAGACAGCTTTGGCTACACCTTC	CAWRDSFGYTF
TRBV18	13	-	-	TRBJ1-5	TGTGCCAGCTCAGCGGATAGCAATCAGCCCCAGCATTTT	CASSADSNQPQHF
TRBV29-1	12	-	-	TRBJ2-5	TGCAGCGTTGTATTAGGAGGGGAGACCCAGTACTTC	CSVVLGGETQYF
TRBV20-1	16	TRBD1	once	TRBJ1-1	TGCAGTGCTAGTGCAGGACAGGTCTTCATGAACACTGAAGCTTTCTTT	CSASAGQVFMNTEAFF
TRBV13	16	TRBD1	-	TRBJ2-5	TGTGCCAGCAGTCCAAACCGGGACAGGGGGGAGGAGACCCAGTACTTC	CASSPNRDRGEETQYF
TRBV20-1	13	-	once	TRBJ2-7	TGCAGTGCTAGGGGGACATTCTCCTACGAGCAGTACTTC	CSARGTFSYEQYF
TRBV25-1	13	-	-	TRBJ1-2	TGTGCCAGCACTGCCGGTGGGTTCTATGGCTACACCTTC	CASTAGGFYGYTF
TRBV5-8	15	-	few	TRBJ1-1	TGTGCCAGCAGCTTGGCACCACAGGTTAGGCCTGAAGCTTTCTTT	CASSLAPQVRPEAFF
TRBV28	14	-	-	TRBJ1-3	TGTGCCAGCAACTCCATCCGCCTTAGAAACACCATATATTTT	CASNSIRLRNTIYF
TRBV29-1	16	-	-	TRBJ2-3	TGCAGCGTTAAGAAGACAGTCTACGGGTACACAGATACGCAGTATTTT	CSVKKTVYGYTDTQYF
TRBV7-2	13	TRBD2	-	TRBJ2-3	TGTGCCAGCAGCTTTAGCGGGGGAGATACGCAGTATTTT	CASSFSGGDTQYF
TRBV20-1	14	-	-	TRBJ2-2	TGCAGTGCTAGAGCCAGTACGAACACCGGGGAGCTGTTTTTT	CSARASTNTGELFF
TRBV6-2/TRBV6-3	11	-	-	TRBJ1-2	TGTGCCAGCAGCCACGGGGGCGGCTACACCTTC	CASSHGGGYTF
TRBV7-9	13	-	-	TRBJ2-5	TGTGCCAGCAGCTTAGACAGCGGGGAGACCCAGTACTTC	CASSLDSGETQYF
TRBV20-1	14	TRBD1	-	TRBJ1-3	TGCAGTGCTAGCCGGGACAGATTTGGAAACACCATATATTTT	CSASRDRFGNTIYF
TRBV12-5	16	TRBD2	-	TRBJ2-1	TGTGCTAGTGGTCCGGCGCTAGCGGGGTCCTACAATGAGCAGTTCTTC	CASGPALAGSYNEQFF
TRBV19	12	-	-	TRBJ1-2	TGTGCCAGCATCAGGGAGGACTATGGCTACACCTTC	CASIREDYGYTF
TRBV10-2	14	TRBD1	-	TRBJ1-2	TGCGCCAGCCGGCCGGGACAGGGGTTCTATGGCTACACCTTC	CASRPGQGFYGYTF
TRBV20-1	14	TRBD1	-	TRBJ2-5	TGCAGTGGGTGGGACAGGGGAGGGAAGGAGACCCAGTACTTC	CSGWDRGGKETQYF
TRBV7-2	15	TRBD2	-	TRBJ2-5	TGTGCCAGCAGCTTAGGATTGGCTAGCGGGGAGACCCAGTACTTC	CASSLGLASGETQYF
TRBV12-3/TRBV12-4	16	-	once	TRBJ2-5	TGTGCCAGCAGGTCCCGGGACACCTCTTACCAAGAGACCCAGTACTTC	CASRSRDTSYQETQYF
TRBV29-1	13	TRBD1	-	TRBJ1-1	TGCAGCGTAAAACAGGGGGGGGGCACTGAAGCTTTCTTT	CSVKQGGGTEAFF
TRBV5-6	13	TRBD1	-	TRBJ1-2	TGTGCCAGCAGCCTAGGGACAGGGGCTGGCTACACCTTC	CASSLGTGAGYTF
TRBV4-3	22	-	-	TRBJ1-4	TGCGCCAGCAGCCAGAATCTCTTCCCGGGCAGTAACGGGGGCCGTGCTAATGAAAAACTGTTTTTT	CASSQNLFPGSNGGRANEKLFF
TRBV10-3	15	TRBD1	-	TRBJ2-3	TGTGCCATCAGTGGGGACAGTCGTCAACCAGATACGCAGTATTTT	CAISGDSRQPDTQYF
TRBV27	12	-	-	TRBJ1-5	TGTGCCAGCAGTTCCCCGCCTCAGCCCCAGCATTTT	CASSSPPQPQHF